This TCR beta chain comes out of a study of blood T cell repertoires in COVID-19. In the original processing: From reference gene primer amplification, estimates of nucleated cell counts were derived. The method was immunoSEQ multiplex PCR; TCRdb's version includes in-frame clones alone and lacks a portion of them. Clone size and the V and J calls come from that table; the DNA yielded D and trimming. The table lists about 99,000 clones, 70% to 90% of them singletons. Input material: peripheral blood. This clonotype was obtained from a man aged 45-60 years in a cohort sampled during active COVID-19.

The CDR3 spells CASSPSLNTGELFF. In DNA form, the CDR3 reads TGTGCCAGCAGCCCAAGCCTAAACACCGGGGAGCTGTTTTTT. The V and J genes are TRBV7-2 and TRBJ2-2; no definite D call. Germline V lookup: CDR1 SGHTA, CDR2 FQGNSA. Deletions cut 5 bases from V and 2 bases from J, with 9 bases between. The CDR3 spans 14 residues. Full variable domain (outside the CDR3, taken from reference TRBV7-2 and TRBJ2-2): GAGVSQSPSNKVTEKGKDVELRCDPISGHTALYWYRQSLGQGLEFLIYFQGNSAPDKSGLPSDRFSAERTGGSVSTLTIQRTQQEDSAVYLCASSPSLNTGELFFGEGSRLTVL.